Detailed here is one TCR beta chain. The antigen is not known. The data originate from a study of T cell repertoires in cytomegalovirus infection. For the study at large: CMV infection and matching HLA type were both indicated by public TCR beta signatures.

TCRdb independently ran MiXCR on the reads; one entry per CDR3 protein. Here the sample spans about 600,000 distinct CDR3 sequences, 20% to 30% being singletons. The study's findings and limits: Ex vivo responses were dominated by HLA-C-restricted CMV-specific TCR beta clonotypes. CMV carriers with the relevant HLA were identified by cumulative public TCR beta family frequency.

This CDR3 has 15 amino acids. Germline V lookup: CDR1 MGHRA, CDR2 YSYEKL. After removal of 6 bases from V and 6 bases from J, the junction contained 9 bases not matched to a gene. The receptor comes from a human donor in good health (CMV status not recorded). Some clones in this sample may be carry-over from other donors' samples. The sample comprised CD8+ T cells from PBMCs. This chain connects TRBV4-1 to TRBJ2-3; TRBD2 matches at 10 bases. The CDR3 loop reads CASSQSGGAWDTQYF. CDR3 nucleotide sequence: TGCGCCAGCAGTCAAAGCGGGGGGGCGTGGGATACGCAGTATTTT.